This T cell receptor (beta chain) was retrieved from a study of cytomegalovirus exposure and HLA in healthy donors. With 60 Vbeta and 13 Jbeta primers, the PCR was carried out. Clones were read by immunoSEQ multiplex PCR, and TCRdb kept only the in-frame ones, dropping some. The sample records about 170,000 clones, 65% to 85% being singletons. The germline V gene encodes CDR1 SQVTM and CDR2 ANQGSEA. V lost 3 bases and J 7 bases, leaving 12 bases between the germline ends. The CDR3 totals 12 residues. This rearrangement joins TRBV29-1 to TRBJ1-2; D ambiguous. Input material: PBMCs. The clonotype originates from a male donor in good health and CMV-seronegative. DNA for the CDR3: TGCAGCGTTGACACTCTGTCCTTTGGCTACACCTTC. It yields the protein CSVDTLSFGYTF.